The rows below give T cell receptor beta chains drawn from one sample of a study of T cells after yellow fever vaccination. TCRdb reprocessed the 5' RACE reads via MiXCR and lists one record per CDR3 protein. Of around 320,000 distinct CDR3 sequences in the sample, approximately 10% were seen once. Sample: CD4+ T cells sorted from PBMCs, taken 5 days after the yellow fever booster vaccination. These receptors all come from a young man who received the YFV17D yellow fever vaccine. The CDR3 runs from the conserved cysteine through the conserved F or W.

J gene: TRBJ2-1
V gene: TRBV4-3
CDR3 protein: CASSQSAAGGALSYNEQFF

J gene: TRBJ2-3
V gene: TRBV5-1
CDR3 protein: CASSFSGTGAASTDTQYF

J gene: TRBJ1-2
V gene: TRBV7-2
CDR3 protein: CASSLDYGYTF

J gene: TRBJ1-2
V gene: TRBV19
CDR3 protein: CAIRSAGGRLGYTF

J gene: TRBJ2-2
V gene: TRBV20-1
CDR3 protein: CSALGTSGGPTGELFF

J gene: TRBJ2-2
V gene: TRBV7-2
CDR3 protein: CASNLASGGTNTGELFF

J gene: TRBJ2-3
V gene: TRBV20-1
CDR3 protein: CSARGRTGMGTDTQYF

J gene: TRBJ2-1
V gene: TRBV6-5
CDR3 protein: CASRPTDYNEQFF

J gene: TRBJ1-2
V gene: TRBV28
CDR3 protein: CASSLLADSYGYTF

J gene: TRBJ1-4
V gene: TRBV20-1
CDR3 protein: CSARGDRSTREKLFF

J gene: TRBJ1-1
V gene: TRBV12-3/TRBV12-4
CDR3 protein: CASSLAGGRAMNTEAFF

J gene: TRBJ2-3
V gene: TRBV28
CDR3 protein: CASSKQGGKSDTQYF

J gene: TRBJ2-3
V gene: TRBV29-1
CDR3 protein: CSVGLVQSTDTQYF

J gene: TRBJ1-2
V gene: TRBV5-1
CDR3 protein: CASSFGRGGDYGYTF

J gene: TRBJ1-6
V gene: TRBV5-1
CDR3 protein: CASSFSYRQGANSPLHF

J gene: TRBJ2-7
V gene: TRBV5-1
CDR3 protein: CASSLTGGRYEQYF

J gene: TRBJ2-5
V gene: TRBV20-1
CDR3 protein: CSANEEGQETQYF

J gene: TRBJ1-5
V gene: TRBV2
CDR3 protein: CASRDQAGLDQPQHF

J gene: TRBJ2-3
V gene: TRBV7-3
CDR3 protein: CASSPPSGDTQYF

J gene: TRBJ1-2
V gene: TRBV20-1
CDR3 protein: CSANHPGTAGYTF

J gene: TRBJ2-2
V gene: TRBV7-2
CDR3 protein: CASSFDRDATGELFF

J gene: TRBJ1-1
V gene: TRBV29-1
CDR3 protein: CSVVVTGYFGAEAFF

J gene: TRBJ2-5
V gene: TRBV20-1
CDR3 protein: CSAENSGSQETQYF